Detailed here is one T cell receptor beta chain. These data belong to a study of regulatory T cells in long-lasting Graves disease. Arm-PCR of CDR3 regions and iRepertoire HTBI primers were the basis on which TCR beta libraries were built. In TCRdb, the multiplex PCR reads were re-called with MiXCR into one record per CDR3 protein. This table holds fewer than 600,000 distinct CDR3 sequences, 20% to 25% found once. Noted time point: persistent/refractory GD, antithyroid drugs over 5 years with positive TRAb. Generation of the TCR library employed RNA extracted from PBMCs. One endocrinology department in Xi'an, China, was where patients came from. V gave up 0 bases and J gave up 4 bases, with 16 bases separating them. The length of the CDR3 is 17 residues. Germline V gene lookup returns CDR1 KGHSH and CDR2 LQKENI.

The rearrangement links TRBV18 to TRBJ1-5; D not certain. The clonotype originates from a female donor with Graves disease. The sequenced sample was peripheral blood mononuclear cells (PBMCs), obtained when the disease was refractory, from a patient treated with antithyroid drugs. The CDR3 loop reads CASSPPSGLMVNQPQHF. The CDR3 DNA reads as TGTGCCAGCTCACCACCGTCAGGTCTGATGGTAAATCAGCCCCAGCATTTT.